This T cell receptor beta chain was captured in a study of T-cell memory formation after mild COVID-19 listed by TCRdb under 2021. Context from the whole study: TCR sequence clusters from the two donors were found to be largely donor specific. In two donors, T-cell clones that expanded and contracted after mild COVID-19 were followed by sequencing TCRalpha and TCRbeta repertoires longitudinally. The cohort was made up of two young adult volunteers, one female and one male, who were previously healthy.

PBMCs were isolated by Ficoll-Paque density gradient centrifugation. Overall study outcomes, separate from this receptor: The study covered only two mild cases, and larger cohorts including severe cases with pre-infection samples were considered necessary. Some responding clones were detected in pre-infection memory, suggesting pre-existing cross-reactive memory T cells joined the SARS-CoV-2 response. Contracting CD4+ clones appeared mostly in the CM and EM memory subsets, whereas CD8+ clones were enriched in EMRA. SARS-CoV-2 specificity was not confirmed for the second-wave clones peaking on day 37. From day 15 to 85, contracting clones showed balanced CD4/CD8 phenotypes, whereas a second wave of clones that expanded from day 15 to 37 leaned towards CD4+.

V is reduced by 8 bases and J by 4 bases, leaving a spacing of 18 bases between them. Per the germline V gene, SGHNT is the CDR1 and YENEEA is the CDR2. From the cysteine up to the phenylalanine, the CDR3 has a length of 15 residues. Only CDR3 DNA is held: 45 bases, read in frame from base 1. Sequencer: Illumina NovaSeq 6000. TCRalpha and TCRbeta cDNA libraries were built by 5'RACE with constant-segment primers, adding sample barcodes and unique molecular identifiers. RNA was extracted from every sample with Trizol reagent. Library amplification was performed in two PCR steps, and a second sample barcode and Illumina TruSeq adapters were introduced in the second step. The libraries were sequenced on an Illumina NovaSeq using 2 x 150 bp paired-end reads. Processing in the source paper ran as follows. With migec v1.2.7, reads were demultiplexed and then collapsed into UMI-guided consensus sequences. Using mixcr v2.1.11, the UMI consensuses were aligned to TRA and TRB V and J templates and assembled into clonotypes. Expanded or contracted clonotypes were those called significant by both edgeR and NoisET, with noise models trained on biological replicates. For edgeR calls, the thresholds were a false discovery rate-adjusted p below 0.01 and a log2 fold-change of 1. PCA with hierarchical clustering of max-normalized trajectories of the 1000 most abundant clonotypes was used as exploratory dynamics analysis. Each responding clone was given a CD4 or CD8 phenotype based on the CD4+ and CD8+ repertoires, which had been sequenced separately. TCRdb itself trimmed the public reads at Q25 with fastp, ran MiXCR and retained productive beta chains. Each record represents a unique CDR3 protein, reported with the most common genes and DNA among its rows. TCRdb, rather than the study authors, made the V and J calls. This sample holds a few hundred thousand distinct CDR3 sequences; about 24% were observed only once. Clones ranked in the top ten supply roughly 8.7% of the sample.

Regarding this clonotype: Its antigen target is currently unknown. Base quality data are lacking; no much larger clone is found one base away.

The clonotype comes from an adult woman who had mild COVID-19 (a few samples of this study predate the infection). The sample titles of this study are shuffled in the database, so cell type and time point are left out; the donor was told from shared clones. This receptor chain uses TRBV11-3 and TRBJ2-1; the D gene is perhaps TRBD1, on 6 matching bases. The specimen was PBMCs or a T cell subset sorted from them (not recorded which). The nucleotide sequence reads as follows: TGTGCCAGCGGACAGACCGGGACACATTACAATGAGCAGTTCTTC. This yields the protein CASGQTGTHYNEQFF.